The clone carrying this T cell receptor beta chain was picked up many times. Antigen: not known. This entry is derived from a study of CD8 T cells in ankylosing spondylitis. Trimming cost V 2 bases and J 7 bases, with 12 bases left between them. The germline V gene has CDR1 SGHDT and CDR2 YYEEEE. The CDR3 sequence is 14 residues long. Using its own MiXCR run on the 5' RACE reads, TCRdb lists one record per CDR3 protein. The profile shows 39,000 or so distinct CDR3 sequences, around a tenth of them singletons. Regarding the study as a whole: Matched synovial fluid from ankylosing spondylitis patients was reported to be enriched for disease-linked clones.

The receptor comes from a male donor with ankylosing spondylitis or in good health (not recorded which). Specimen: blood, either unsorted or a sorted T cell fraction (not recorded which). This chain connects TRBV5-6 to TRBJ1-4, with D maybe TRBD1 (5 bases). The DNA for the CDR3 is TGTGCCAGCAGCTTCCAGGGTGGGGGTGAAAAACTGTTTTTT. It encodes CASSFQGGGEKLFF.